The 28 T cell receptor beta chains presented below share a single source sample, sequenced in a study of blood T cell repertoires in COVID-19. Profiling relied on immunoSEQ multiplex PCR, and the TCRdb table lists in-frame clones only, not all of them. The data hold about 150,000 clones, with 80% observed a single time. Sequencing used peripheral blood. Receptors originate from a man in his 60s with acute or convalescent COVID-19.

Here the CDR3 reads CASSLQGLAGGTQYF. The CDR3 nucleotides read TGTGCCAGCAGCCTCCAGGGACTAGCGGGAGGTACGCAGTATTTT. The rearrangement uses TRBV3-1 (or the pseudogene TRBV3-2) and TRBJ2-3, with 15 positions matching TRBD2. The CDR3 covers 15 residues. V trimming: 4 bases; J trimming: 8 bases; junction bases outside the gene matches: 4. Germline V lookup: CDR1 LGHDT, CDR2 YNNKEL (reference sequence).

The V gene is TRBV21-1, the J gene TRBJ2-7; TRBD1 reflects the table's D call only, with no check against the DNA. TRBV21-1 is a pseudogene. The CDR3 contains 14 residues. The chain's CDR3 is CASSTSTQDYEQYF. The CDR3 DNA is TGTGCCAGCAGCACATCAACTCAGGACTACGAGCAGTACTTC.

J is TRBJ2-2 and V is TRBV9, with TRBD2 matching over 11 bases. V lost 2 bases, J lost 5 bases, and 5 bases stayed unmatched. Germline V lookup: CDR1 SGDLS, CDR2 YYNGEE. This CDR3 region has 16 residues. Here the CDR3 DNA reads TGTGCCAGCAGCGTTGCAACTAGCGGGAGAACCGGGGAGCTGTTTTTT. Protein sequence: CASSVATSGRTGELFF.

This rearrangement joins TRBV9 to TRBJ1-4; D not certain. Germline assignment: CDR1 SGDLS and CDR2 YYNGEE. The CDR3 runs to 15 residues. Deletions cut 3 bases from V and 7 bases from J, with 16 bases between. DNA of the CDR3: TGTGCCAGCAGCGCCCCCCTATCGGGGAGTGAAAAACTGTTTTTT. It translates to CASSAPLSGSEKLFF.

This clone turned up a few times. The rearrangement joins TRBV10-3 to TRBJ2-7, with 8 positions matching TRBD1. The CDR3 runs to 13 residues. V was clipped by 2 bases and J by 7 bases; unmatched bases: 4. CDR1 ENHRY and CDR2 SYGVKD come from the germline V gene. CDR3 sequence (DNA): TGTGCCATCAGTGAGCAGGGGGCATGGGAGCAGTACTTC. Protein product: CAISEQGAWEQYF.

The chain recombines TRBV10-3 with TRBJ1-4, with D maybe TRBD1 (6 bases). Trimming shortened V by 3 bases and J by 5 bases, and 10 bases separated the two germline ends. Per germline, CDR1 ENHRY and CDR2 SYGVKD. The CDR3 contains 14 residues. CDR3 sequence reads: CAISEGQRNEKLFF. Written as DNA, the CDR3 is TGTGCCATCAGTGAAGGACAGAGAAATGAAAAACTGTTTTTT.

This clone occurred many times. This rearrangement joins TRBV29-1 to TRBJ1-2; D not certain. The CDR3 has 12 residues. Deletions cut 7 bases from V and 8 bases from J, with 17 bases between. Germline CDR1 and CDR2: SQVTM and ANQGSEA. In nucleotides, the CDR3 is TGCAGCGCCGACGGGATTAATCGCGGCTACACCTTC. Amino acids: CSADGINRGYTF.

The rearrangement joins TRBV7-2 to TRBJ2-5; TRBD2 might be the D (6 bases). This CDR3 comprises 14 residues. Per germline, CDR1 SGHTA and CDR2 FQGNSA. Trimming took 2 bases from V and 2 from J, leaving 9 bases between them. The CDR3 DNA sequence: TGTGCCAGCAGCTTAAGCGGGTATCAAGAGACCCAGTACTTC. It specifies CASSLSGYQETQYF.

The count of this clone is one. The rearrangement uses TRBV10-3 and TRBJ1-1, with D perhaps TRBD1 (5 bases). The V and J ends lost 0 bases and 5 bases respectively, with 13 bases between them. CDR3 length: 15 amino acids. Per the germline V gene, CDR1 is ENHRY and CDR2 is SYGVKD. The chain's CDR3 is CAISESGRAATEAFF. CDR3 DNA sequence: TGTGCCATCAGTGAGTCGGGCAGGGCCGCAACTGAAGCTTTCTTT.

This sequence joins TRBV10-3 and TRBJ1-3; D is possibly TRBD1 (6 bases). Germline CDR1 ENHRY, CDR2 SYGVKD. With 0 bases removed from V and 7 bases from J, the gap between germline ends came to 10 bases. This CDR3 comprises 14 residues. CDR3 region: CAISESAGVNTIYF. Written as DNA, the CDR3 is TGTGCCATCAGTGAGTCGGCAGGGGTGAACACCATATATTTT.

This chain connects TRBV4-1 to TRBJ1-6; 9 bases line up with TRBD1. The CDR3 runs to 18 residues. J was trimmed by 7 bases and V by 2 bases; bases with no gene match: 12. CDR1 and CDR2 (germline): MGHRA, YSYEKL. The CDR3 is CASSQFFVLGQGNSPLHF. In DNA, the CDR3 is TGCGCCAGCAGCCAATTTTTCGTTCTTGGACAGGGGAATTCACCCCTCCACTTT.

This clone occurred once. The genes are TRBV19 and TRBJ1-1; 7 nucleotides line up with TRBD1. The CDR3 is 17 amino acids. The V and J ends lost 4 bases and 6 bases, in that order; junction bases with no gene match: 17. The germline V gene has CDR1 LNHDA and CDR2 SQIVND (reference sequence). In DNA, the CDR3 is TGTGCCAGTAGTAAGAGGGGGCTGGTAATGAGAAACGCTGAAGCTTTCTTT. It encodes CASSKRGLVMRNAEAFF.

The rearrangement joins TRBV18 to TRBJ1-2, with D possibly TRBD1 on 5 matching bases. Trimming took 2 bases from V and 2 from J, leaving 12 bases between them. Germline-derived CDR1 and CDR2 are KGHSH and LQKENI. The CDR3 sequence is 15 residues long. The CDR3 region is CASSPVEGANYGYTF. The CDR3 coding sequence is TGTGCCAGCTCACCAGTCGAAGGGGCGAACTATGGCTACACCTTC.

The chain combines TRBV20-1 with TRBJ1-4; perhaps TRBD1 as D (6 bases). Germline V lookup: CDR1 DFQATT, CDR2 SNEGSKA (reference sequence). The germline V and J ends were trimmed by 5 bases and 14 bases, with 15 bases remaining between them. The CDR3 sequence is 11 residues long. The CDR3 sequence: CSAGLRGGLFF. For the CDR3, the DNA is TGCAGTGCTGGGCTCAGGGGAGGGCTGTTTTTT.

The chain combines TRBV12-3 or TRBV12-4 with TRBJ1-2, with 7 bases matching TRBD1. The CDR3 is made up of 13 amino acids. With V trimmed by 5 bases and J by 10 bases, 10 bases remained unmatched. Written as DNA, the CDR3 is TGTGCCAGCAGTCCGGACAGGACCTTAGACTACACCTTC. Its translation is CASSPDRTLDYTF.

CDR3 sequence reads: CASSPGTLTGGEQFF. CDR3 coding DNA: TGTGCCAGTAGTCCCGGGACCTTAACAGGGGGTGAGCAGTTCTTC. The chain combines TRBV19 with TRBJ2-1; 8 bases align to TRBD1. The germline V gene encodes CDR1 LNHDA and CDR2 SQIVND (reference sequence). This CDR3 spans 15 amino acids. With 5 bases clipped from V and 9 bases from J, the junction kept 12 bases outside the gene matches. Full variable domain (rest looked up from reference TRBV19 and TRBJ2-1): DGGITQSPKYLFRKEGQNVTLSCEQNLNHDAMYWYRQDPGQGLRLIYYSQIVNDFQKGDIAEGYSVSREKKESFPLTVTSAQKNPTAFYLCASSPGTLTGGEQFFGPGTRLTVL.

This clone was detected a few times. This chain connects TRBV11-2 to TRBJ2-7; TRBD2 aligns across 10 bases. V was clipped by 5 bases and J by 5 bases; unmatched bases: 12. Germline V gene data show CDR1 as SGHAT and CDR2 as FQNNGV. The CDR3 is 16 amino acids. CDR3 DNA: TGTGCCAGCAGCCCACGCGGACTAGCGGCAGCTAACGAGCAGTACTTC. Translation gives CASSPRGLAAANEQYF. The full variable domain, in which reference TRBV11-2 and TRBJ2-7 provide the parts outside the CDR3, is EAGVAQSPRYKIIEKRQSVAFWCNPISGHATLYWYQQILGQGPKLLIQFQNNGVVDDSQLPKDRFSAERLKGVDSTLKIQPAKLEDSAVYLCASSPRGLAAANEQYFGPGTRLTVT.

To note about this clone: Other nucleotide sequences in the sample specify the same CDR3. The rearrangement uses TRBV19 and TRBJ1-5; 9 bases fit TRBD1. Trimming took 1 base from V and 4 from J; bases not matched to a gene: 2. Germline-derived CDR1 and CDR2 are LNHDA and SQIVND (reference sequence). The CDR3 is 15 amino acids. The CDR3 nucleotides read TGTGCCAGTAGTATAGGAGGGACAGGGAATCAGCCCCAGCATTTT. This gives the protein CASSIGGTGNQPQHF.

The chain combines TRBV10-3 with TRBJ2-4, with 7 positions matching TRBD2. Trimming cost V 2 bases and J 5 bases; bases outside gene matches: 3. The CDR3 loop spans 14 amino acids. CDR1 ENHRY and CDR2 SYGVKD come from the germline V gene. The CDR3 bases are TGTGCCATCAGTGAGAGGGGACTACAAAACATTCAGTACTTC. It specifies CAISERGLQNIQYF.

CDR3 region: CASKVGQTNYGYTF. CDR3 DNA sequence: TGTGCCAGTAAAGTGGGACAGACTAACTATGGCTACACCTTC. This chain joins TRBV19 and TRBJ1-2, with TRBD1 identical over 7 bases. The V gene end was trimmed by 7 bases and the J gene end by 0 bases; junction bases not matched to a gene: 5. The CDR3 has 14 residues. The V gene's germline CDR1 is LNHDA and CDR2 SQIVND (reference sequence). The whole variable domain, remainder taken from reference TRBV19 and TRBJ1-2, is DGGITQSPKYLFRKEGQNVTLSCEQNLNHDAMYWYRQDPGQGLRLIYYSQIVNDFQKGDIAEGYSVSREKKESFPLTVTSAQKNPTAFYLCASKVGQTNYGYTFGSGTRLTVV.

This clone has only a few counts. J is TRBJ2-1 and V is TRBV4-3; the match to TRBD2 covers 12 bases. Germline-derived CDR1 and CDR2 are LGHNA and YSLEER. This CDR3 is built from 17 residues. V lost 4 bases to trimming and J lost 0 bases; unmatched junction nucleotides: 4. CDR3 DNA: TGCGCCAGCAGCCCGGGACTAGCGGGTAGCTCCTACAATGAGCAGTTCTTC. The encoded protein is CASSPGLAGSSYNEQFF.

The CDR3 sequence: CASSLVGAGANVLTF. CDR3 nucleotide sequence: TGCGCCAGCAGCTTGGTGGGGGCAGGGGCCAACGTCCTGACTTTC. The chain joins TRBV5-1 to TRBJ2-6; a possible D gene is TRBD1 (6 bases). Germline values: CDR1 SGHRS, CDR2 YFSETQ. Deletions cut 0 bases from V and 4 bases from J, with 8 bases between. The CDR3 is made up of 15 amino acids.

This chain connects TRBV6-6 to TRBJ1-5; no clear D gene. The CDR3 is 16 amino acids. V was clipped by 6 bases and J by 3 bases, with 18 bases between them. Germline CDR1 and CDR2: MNHNY and SVGAGI (reference sequence). CDR3 in amino acids: CASSSDGRGLNQPQHF. The CDR3 bases are TGTGCCAGCAGCTCCGACGGCCGCGGGCTCAATCAGCCCCAGCATTTT.

This rearrangement joins TRBV24-1 to TRBJ2-3; TRBD2 agrees at 7 bases. This CDR3 is 13 amino acids long. J gave up 2 bases and V 7 bases, and 2 bases lay outside the gene matches. CDR1 is KGHDR and CDR2 is SFDVKD in the germline V gene. CDR3 nucleotides: TGTGCCACCAGCGGGGGGAACACAGATACGCAGTATTTT. Translation gives CATSGGNTDTQYF.

CDR3 region: CASSGGRTGELFF. The CDR3 bases are TGTGCCAGCAGCGGGGGGAGGACCGGGGAGCTGTTTTTT. The chain recombines TRBV5-4 with TRBJ2-2, with a possible D match to TRBD2 (6 bases). The CDR3 is 13 amino acids. CDR1 SGHNT and CDR2 YYREEE come from the germline V gene (reference sequence). The ends were cut back, 4 bases at V and 5 bases at J, with 9 bases in the middle. Combining the CDR3 with reference TRBV5-4 and TRBJ2-2 gives the whole variable domain ETGVTQSPTHLIKTRGQQVTLRCSSQSGHNTVSWYQQALGQGPQFIFQYYREEENGRGNFPPRFSGLQFPNYSSELNVNALELDDSALYLCASSGGRTGELFFGEGSRLTVL.

The chain is built from TRBV3-1 (or the pseudogene TRBV3-2) and TRBJ1-2; 7 bases map to TRBD1. V dropped 4 bases and J dropped 8; count of bases not matched to a gene: 7. Germline assignment: CDR1 LGHDT and CDR2 YNNKEL (reference sequence). This CDR3 spans 13 amino acids. This CDR3 is CASSPQQGRGYTF. CDR3 coding DNA: TGTGCCAGCAGCCCCCAACAGGGGAGGGGCTACACCTTC.

The chain links TRBV9 to TRBJ2-3; the D is unclear. V was cut by 0 bases and J by 6 bases, with 14 bases left in between. Germline V gene sequence: CDR1 SGDLS, CDR2 YYNGEE. There are 15 residues in the CDR3. The DNA of the CDR3 is TGTGCCAGCAGCGTAGGTAGCCCGGCCCTCGATACGCAGTATTTT. Amino acid sequence: CASSVGSPALDTQYF.

The chain combines TRBV4-1 with TRBJ1-4, with a weak D call TRBD1 (5 bases). Germline lookup yields CDR1 MGHRA and CDR2 YSYEKL. This CDR3 region has 13 residues. V was clipped by 3 bases and J by 5 bases, with 7 bases between them. The CDR3 reads CASSHRANEKLFF. CDR3 in DNA: TGCGCCAGCAGCCACAGGGCAAATGAAAAACTGTTTTTT.